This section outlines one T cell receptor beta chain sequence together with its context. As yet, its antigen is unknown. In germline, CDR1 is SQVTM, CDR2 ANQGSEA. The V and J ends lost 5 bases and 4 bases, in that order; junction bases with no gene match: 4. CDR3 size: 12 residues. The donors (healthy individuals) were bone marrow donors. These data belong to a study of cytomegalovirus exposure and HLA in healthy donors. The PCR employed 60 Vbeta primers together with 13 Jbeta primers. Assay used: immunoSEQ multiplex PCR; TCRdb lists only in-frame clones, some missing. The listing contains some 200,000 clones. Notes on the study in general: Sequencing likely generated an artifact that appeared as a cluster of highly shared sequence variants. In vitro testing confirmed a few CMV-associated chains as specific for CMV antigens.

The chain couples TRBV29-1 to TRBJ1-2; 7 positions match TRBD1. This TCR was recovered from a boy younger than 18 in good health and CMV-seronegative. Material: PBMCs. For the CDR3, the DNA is TGCAGCGTTCCAGGGGGTACCTATGGCTACACCTTC. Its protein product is CSVPGGTYGYTF.